Below, 10 T cell receptor beta chains from the same sample are listed, as sequenced in a study of T cell responses to AZD1222 COVID-19 vaccine. TCRdb's copy holds only in-frame clones and misses some; the assay was immunoSEQ multiplex PCR. This sample's table reports around 150,000 clones. Sequences were obtained from peripheral blood. Source of these receptors: an adult in good health.

CDR3 protein: CASSEGQGDHEQYF. The CDR3 DNA sequence: TGTGCCAGCAGCGAAGGACAGGGGGACCACGAGCAGTACTTC. The rearrangement uses TRBV9 and TRBJ2-7; 10 bases are shared with TRBD1. This CDR3 is 14 amino acids long. J gave up 5 bases and V 3 bases, and 5 bases lay outside the gene matches. In germline, CDR1 is SGDLS, CDR2 YYNGEE.

The chain carries TRBV5-3 and TRBJ2-7; D gene unclear. TRBV5-3 is an open reading frame, and its role is uncertain. Trimming took 2 bases from V and 3 from J, leaving 12 bases between them. This CDR3 contains 14 residues. The CDR3 is CARSFLMILYEQYF. The CDR3 DNA is TGTGCCAGAAGCTTCCTGATGATTCTCTACGAGCAGTACTTC.

V and J are TRBV4-1 and TRBJ2-7; the D gene could be TRBD1 or TRBD2 (5 bases each). The germline gives CDR1 MGHRA, CDR2 YSYEKL. This CDR3 is built from 17 residues. Trimming took off 1 base at V and 0 bases at J, with 16 bases between the two ends. CDR3 region: CASSQGSGQKSSYEQYF. CDR3 nucleotides: TGCGCCAGCAGCCAAGGTTCGGGGCAGAAGAGCTCCTACGAGCAGTACTTC.

The chain is built from TRBV9 and TRBJ1-5, with D perhaps TRBD1 (5 bases). CDR3 length equals 16 residues. The V gene's germline CDR1 is SGDLS and CDR2 YYNGEE. Deletions cut 0 bases from V and 0 bases from J, with 10 bases between. CDR3 region: CASSVDWQGSNQPQHF. The DNA for the CDR3 is TGTGCCAGCAGCGTAGATTGGCAGGGTAGCAATCAGCCCCAGCATTTT.

The genes are TRBV5-1 and TRBJ1-4; a possible D gene is TRBD1 (5 bases). This CDR3 spans 15 amino acids. Trimming removed 2 bases at V and 0 bases at J, with 8 bases between. Germline lookup yields CDR1 SGHRS and CDR2 YFSETQ. For the CDR3, the DNA is TGCGCCAGCAGCTTCTCCAGGGCAACTAATGAAAAACTGTTTTTT. It is translated as CASSFSRATNEKLFF.

The V call is TRBV6-6, the J call TRBJ1-5; D might be TRBD1 (6 bases). CDR1 MNHNY and CDR2 SVGAGI come from the germline V gene (reference sequence). The V end was cut by 4 bases, the J end by 0 bases, with 13 bases between. CDR3 length: 16 amino acids. As DNA, the CDR3 is TGTGCCAGCAGTTCAAAGACAGGTTATAGCAATCAGCCCCAGCATTTT. This gives the protein CASSSKTGYSNQPQHF.

The chain uses TRBV30 and TRBJ2-1; D not certain. The CDR3 has 16 amino acids. The V gene's germline CDR1 is GTSNPN and CDR2 SVGIG (reference sequence). The V gene lost 5 bases and the J gene lost 0 bases, with 17 bases spanning the gap. CDR3 nucleotide sequence: TGTGCCTGGGCCCGTGGGCTTTTGAGCTCCTACAATGAGCAGTTCTTC. It encodes CAWARGLLSSYNEQFF.

The V and J genes are TRBV15 and TRBJ1-2, with unresolved D. The CDR3 sequence is 15 residues long. V was cut by 2 bases and J by 6 bases, with 16 bases left in between. CDR1 and CDR2 (germline): LNHNV, YYDKDF (reference sequence). The CDR3 DNA follows: TGTGCCACCAGCAGACCTGCCTCCCACTGGAATGGCTACACCTTC. Its protein is CATSRPASHWNGYTF.

This chain links TRBV12-3 or TRBV12-4 with TRBJ1-1, with D possibly being TRBD1 (6 bases). The V and J ends lost 1 base and 5 bases respectively, with 8 bases between them. The CDR3 covers 13 residues. The CDR3 sequence is CASSLGGRTEAFF. The CDR3 DNA reads as TGTGCCAGCAGTTTAGGGGGGCGGACTGAAGCTTTCTTT.

The chain employs TRBV18 and TRBJ1-5; 7 bases line up with TRBD1. The CDR3 runs 16 residues. In germline, CDR1 is KGHSH, CDR2 LQKENI. J was trimmed by 6 bases and V by 3 bases; bases with no gene match: 11. The CDR3 loop is CASSPQGGLRAQPQHF. As DNA, the CDR3 is TGTGCCAGCTCACCCCAGGGGGGCCTGCGCGCTCAGCCCCAGCATTTT.